This record concerns one T cell receptor beta chain sequence. As handled by the study authors: Reference gene primers were amplified, and this amplification served to estimate nucleated cell counts. The data were produced by immunoSEQ multiplex PCR, yet TCRdb's version contains in-frame clones alone and is incomplete. The V and J calls and clone size were taken over from that table, and D and trimming were inferred from the DNA. The sample contains some 170,000 clones, roughly 87% of which appear only once. This entry is derived from a study of blood T cell repertoires in COVID-19. Study at large: Italy, Spain and the United States were the sources of the convalescent and acute COVID-19 samples. Sources were T cells, B-cell-depleted T cells, or PBMCs; the material itself was cDNA or gDNA.

The age range of participants was 18 to 89 years, with residence in fewer than 25 US areas. Per the germline V gene, CDR1 is SEHNR and CDR2 is FQNEAQ (reference sequence). The CDR3 sequence is 14 residues long. V was trimmed by 1 base and J by 0 bases, leaving 7 bases between them. This rearrangement joins TRBV7-9 to TRBJ2-7; the D gene is possibly TRBD1 (5 bases). The source material was PBMCs or T cells enriched from blood (not recorded which). The TCR originated in a human donor with acute COVID-19. The donor label of this sample is uncertain. The CDR3 nucleotides are TGTGCCAGCAGCTTAGATACAGGCTCCTACGAGCAGTACTTC. Encoded protein: CASSLDTGSYEQYF.